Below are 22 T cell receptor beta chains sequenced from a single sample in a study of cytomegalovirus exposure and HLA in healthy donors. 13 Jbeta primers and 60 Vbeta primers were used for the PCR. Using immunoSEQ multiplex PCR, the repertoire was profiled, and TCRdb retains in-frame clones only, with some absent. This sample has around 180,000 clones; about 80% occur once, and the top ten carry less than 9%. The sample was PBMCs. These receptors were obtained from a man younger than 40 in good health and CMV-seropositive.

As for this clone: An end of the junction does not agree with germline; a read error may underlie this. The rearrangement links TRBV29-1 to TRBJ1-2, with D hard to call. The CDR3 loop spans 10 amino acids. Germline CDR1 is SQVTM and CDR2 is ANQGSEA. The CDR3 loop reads CGVASGGYTF. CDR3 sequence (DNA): TGCGGCGTCGCCAGTGGTGGCTACACCTTC.

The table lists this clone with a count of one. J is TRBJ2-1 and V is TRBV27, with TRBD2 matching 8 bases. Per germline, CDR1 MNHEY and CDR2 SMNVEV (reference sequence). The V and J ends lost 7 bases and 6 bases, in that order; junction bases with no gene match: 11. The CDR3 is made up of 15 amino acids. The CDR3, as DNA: TGTGCCAGCAATCTAGCGGGCCTCCAGAGCAATGAGCAGTTCTTC. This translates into CASNLAGLQSNEQFF.

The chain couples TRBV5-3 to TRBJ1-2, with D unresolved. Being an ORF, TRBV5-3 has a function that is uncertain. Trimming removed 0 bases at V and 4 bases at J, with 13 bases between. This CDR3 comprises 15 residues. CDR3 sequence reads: CARSLGRLGGYGYTF. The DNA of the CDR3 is TGTGCCAGAAGCTTGGGCAGGCTAGGAGGCTATGGCTACACCTTC.

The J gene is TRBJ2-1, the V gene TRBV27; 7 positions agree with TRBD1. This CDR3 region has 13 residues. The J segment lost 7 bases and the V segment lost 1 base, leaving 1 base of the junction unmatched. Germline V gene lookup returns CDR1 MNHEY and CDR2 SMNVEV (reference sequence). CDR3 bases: TGTGCCAGCAGTTTATTGACAGGGAATGAGCAGTTCTTC. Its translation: CASSLLTGNEQFF.

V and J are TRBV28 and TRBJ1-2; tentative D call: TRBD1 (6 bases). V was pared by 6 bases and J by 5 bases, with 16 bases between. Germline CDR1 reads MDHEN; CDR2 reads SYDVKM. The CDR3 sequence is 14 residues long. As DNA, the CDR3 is TGTGCCAGCAGACCGACCGGGACAAAGTATGGCTACACCTTC. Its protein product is CASRPTGTKYGYTF.

The CDR3: CASSGRTANEKLFF. In nucleotides, the CDR3 is TGTGCCAGCAGTGGACGGACAGCAAATGAAAAACTGTTTTTT. The chain carries TRBV28 and TRBJ1-4; maybe TRBD1 (6 bases). Germline lookup yields CDR1 MDHEN and CDR2 SYDVKM. V was shortened by 5 bases and J by 5 bases, with 12 bases between the two germline ends. The CDR3 is 14 residues long.

As DNA, the CDR3 is TGTGCCAGCAGCTTAGTGCAGGGGCCTGGAAACACCATATATTTT. Its protein product is CASSLVQGPGNTIYF. The chain recombines TRBV7-9 with TRBJ1-3; D possibly corresponds to TRBD1 (6 bases). V dropped 1 base and J dropped 2 bases, with 9 bases sitting between them. The CDR3 runs 15 residues. The V gene's germline CDR1 is SEHNR and CDR2 FQNEAQ (reference sequence).

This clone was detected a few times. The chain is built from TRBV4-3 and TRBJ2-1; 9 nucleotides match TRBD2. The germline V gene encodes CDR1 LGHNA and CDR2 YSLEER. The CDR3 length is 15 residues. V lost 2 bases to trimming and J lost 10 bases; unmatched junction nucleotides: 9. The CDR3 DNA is TGCGCCAGCAGCCAACTAGCGGGGAGAAATGGGGAGCAGTTCTTC. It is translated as CASSQLAGRNGEQFF.

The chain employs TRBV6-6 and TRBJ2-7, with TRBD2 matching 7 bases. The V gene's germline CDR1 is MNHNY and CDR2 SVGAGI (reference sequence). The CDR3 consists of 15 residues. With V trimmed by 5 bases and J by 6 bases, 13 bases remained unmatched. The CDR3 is CASSPRLTSSGEQYF. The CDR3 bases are TGTGCCAGCAGTCCCCGCCTGACTAGCTCCGGCGAGCAGTACTTC.

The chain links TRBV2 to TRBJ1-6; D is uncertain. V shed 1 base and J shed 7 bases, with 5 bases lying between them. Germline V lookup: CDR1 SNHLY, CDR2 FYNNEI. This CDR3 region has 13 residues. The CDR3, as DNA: TGTGCCAGCAGTGAAGATCCGAATTCACCCCTCCACTTT. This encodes CASSEDPNSPLHF.

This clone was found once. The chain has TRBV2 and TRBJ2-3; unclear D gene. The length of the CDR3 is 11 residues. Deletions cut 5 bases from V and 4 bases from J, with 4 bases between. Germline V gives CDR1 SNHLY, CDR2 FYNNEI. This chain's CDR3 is CASSSADTQYF. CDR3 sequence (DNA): TGTGCCAGCAGTTCAGCAGATACGCAGTATTTT.

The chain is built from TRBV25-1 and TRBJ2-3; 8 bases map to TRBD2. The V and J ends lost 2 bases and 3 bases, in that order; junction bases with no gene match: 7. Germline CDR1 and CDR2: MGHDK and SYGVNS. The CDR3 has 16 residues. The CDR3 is CASSEDPGGATDTQYF. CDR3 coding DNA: TGTGCCAGCAGTGAAGATCCGGGGGGGGCGACAGATACGCAGTATTTT.

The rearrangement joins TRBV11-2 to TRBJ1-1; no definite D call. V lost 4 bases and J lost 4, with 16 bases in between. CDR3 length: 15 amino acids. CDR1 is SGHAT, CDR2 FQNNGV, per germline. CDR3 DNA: TGTGCCAGCAGCTCGTTGGACGAAGGAGGCACTGAAGCTTTCTTT. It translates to CASSSLDEGGTEAFF. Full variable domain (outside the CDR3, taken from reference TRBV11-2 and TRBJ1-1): EAGVAQSPRYKIIEKRQSVAFWCNPISGHATLYWYQQILGQGPKLLIQFQNNGVVDDSQLPKDRFSAERLKGVDSTLKIQPAKLEDSAVYLCASSSLDEGGTEAFFGQGTRLTVV.

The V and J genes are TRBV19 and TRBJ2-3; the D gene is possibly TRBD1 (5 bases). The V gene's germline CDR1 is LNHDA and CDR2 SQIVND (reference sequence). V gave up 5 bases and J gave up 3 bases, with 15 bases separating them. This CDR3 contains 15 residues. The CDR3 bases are TGTGCCAGTAGTCAGGTGGCAGGGTGGACAGATACGCAGTATTTT. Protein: CASSQVAGWTDTQYF.

The CDR3 sequence: CASSLVGQKITDTQYF. The CDR3, as DNA: TGTGCCAGCAGCTTAGTAGGACAGAAAATCACAGATACGCAGTATTTT. The rearrangement links TRBV7-2 to TRBJ2-3; tentative D call: TRBD1 (6 bases). Trimming took 1 base from V and 2 from J, leaving 13 bases between them. The CDR3 length is 16 residues. Germline V gives CDR1 SGHTA, CDR2 FQGNSA.

CDR3 region: CASNRGLYGYTF. CDR3 coding DNA: TGTGCCAGTAACCGAGGGTTGTACGGCTACACCTTC. The chain carries TRBV19 and TRBJ1-2; no clear D gene. The germline V gene encodes CDR1 LNHDA and CDR2 SQIVND (reference sequence). This CDR3 has 12 amino acids. Trimming stripped 7 bases from V and 8 bases from J, with 14 bases between.

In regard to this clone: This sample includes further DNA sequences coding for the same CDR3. The CDR3 DNA reads as TGTGCCAGCAGTTACTCTACGGGGTCAGATACGCAGTATTTT. Amino acid sequence: CASSYSTGSDTQYF. The chain couples TRBV6-5 to TRBJ2-3, with D tentatively TRBD2 (5 bases). Germline CDR1 reads MNHEY; CDR2 reads SVGAGI. CDR3 length: 14 residues. Trimming took 0 bases from V and 4 from J, leaving 8 bases between them.

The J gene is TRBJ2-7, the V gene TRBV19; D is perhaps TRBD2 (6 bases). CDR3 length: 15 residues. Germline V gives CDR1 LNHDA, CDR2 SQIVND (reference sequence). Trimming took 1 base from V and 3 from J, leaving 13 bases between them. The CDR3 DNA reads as TGTGCCAGTAGTATAGGTCGGGGGACGCACTACGAGCAGTACTTC. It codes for CASSIGRGTHYEQYF.

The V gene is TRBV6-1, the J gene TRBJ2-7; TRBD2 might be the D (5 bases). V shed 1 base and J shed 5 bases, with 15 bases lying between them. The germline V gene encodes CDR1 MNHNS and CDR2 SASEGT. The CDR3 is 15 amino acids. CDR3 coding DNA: TGTGCCAGCAGTGAAGGTTGGGCGGGCCTCCACGAGCAGTACTTC. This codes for CASSEGWAGLHEQYF.

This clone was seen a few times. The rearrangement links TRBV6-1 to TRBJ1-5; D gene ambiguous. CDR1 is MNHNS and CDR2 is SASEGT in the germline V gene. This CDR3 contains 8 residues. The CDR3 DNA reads TGTGAATCGCAGCCCCAGCATTTT. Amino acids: CESQPQHF.

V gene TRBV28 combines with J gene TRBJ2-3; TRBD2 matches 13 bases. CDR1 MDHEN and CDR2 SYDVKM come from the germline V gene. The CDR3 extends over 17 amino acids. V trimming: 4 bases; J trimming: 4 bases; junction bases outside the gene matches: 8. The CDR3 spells CASSSGLAGVSADTQYF. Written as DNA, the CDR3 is TGTGCCAGCAGTTCCGGACTAGCGGGAGTGTCGGCAGATACGCAGTATTTT.

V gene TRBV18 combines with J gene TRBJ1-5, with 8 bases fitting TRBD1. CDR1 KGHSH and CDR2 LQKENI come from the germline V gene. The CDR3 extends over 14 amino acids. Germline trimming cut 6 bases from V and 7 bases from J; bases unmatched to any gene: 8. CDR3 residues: CASSSGGAEQPQHF. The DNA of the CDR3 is TGTGCCAGCTCCTCAGGGGGCGCGGAACAGCCCCAGCATTTT.